The next 28 T cell receptor beta chains were all read from a single sample in a study of cytomegalovirus exposure and HLA in healthy donors. The PCR was carried out with 60 Vbeta primers and 13 Jbeta primers. Here immunoSEQ multiplex PCR was the method, and the copy in TCRdb shows in-frame clones only, minus some. Of around 280,000 clones listed, roughly 90% are singletons. The specimen was PBMCs. The receptors were gathered from a woman younger than 35 in good health and CMV-seronegative.

As regards this clone: One end of the junction varies from germline; a read error may be responsible. This chain uses TRBV7-3 with TRBJ2-1; TRBD1 might be the D (6 bases). Per the germline V gene, CDR1 is SGHTA and CDR2 is FQGTGA. The CDR3 is 13 amino acids. CDR3 sequence reads: CASSLDRSNGQFF. The DNA for the CDR3 is TGTGCCAGCAGCTTGGACAGATCCAATGGGCAGTTCTTC.

The chain is built from TRBV7-8 and TRBJ1-5; D is ambiguous. The ends were cut back, 2 bases at V and 7 bases at J, with 15 bases in the middle. Per germline, CDR1 SGHVS and CDR2 FQNEAQ. There are 15 residues in the CDR3. The CDR3, as DNA: TGTGCCAGCAGCTTACTGTCTGATAGTAAACAGCCCCAGCATTTT. This sequence encodes CASSLLSDSKQPQHF. Full variable domain (remainder filled in from reference TRBV7-8 and TRBJ1-5): GAGVSQSPRYKVAKRGQDVALRCDPISGHVSLFWYQQALGQGPEFLTYFQNEAQLDKSGLPSDRFFAERPEGSVSTLKIQRTQQEDSAVYLCASSLLSDSKQPQHFGDGTRLSIL.

The rearrangement joins TRBV19 to TRBJ1-6, with 7 nucleotides matching TRBD1. V lost 0 bases, J lost 9 bases, and 8 bases stayed unmatched. The CDR3 length is 16 residues. Germline V gene lookup returns CDR1 LNHDA and CDR2 SQIVND (reference sequence). CDR3 region: CASSIEAGGLGSPLHF. In nucleotides, the CDR3 is TGTGCCAGTAGTATAGAAGCAGGGGGGCTCGGTTCACCCCTCCACTTT.

This clone was observed once. This chain uses TRBV9 with TRBJ1-6; D gene ambiguous. Germline CDR1 SGDLS, CDR2 YYNGEE. The CDR3 has 16 amino acids. The ends were cut back, 0 bases at V and 4 bases at J, with 11 bases in the middle. The CDR3 region has the DNA TGTGCCAGCAGCGTAGGCACAGAAAGATATAATTCACCCCTCCACTTT. This encodes CASSVGTERYNSPLHF.

This clone was picked up one time. The rearrangement joins TRBV2 to TRBJ2-2; 11 nucleotides match TRBD2. V trimming: 9 bases; J trimming: 3 bases; junction bases outside the gene matches: 6. The germline CDR1 and CDR2 sequences are SNHLY and FYNNEI. The CDR3 extends over 15 amino acids. CDR3 amino acids: CASRLAGSDTGELFF. DNA of the CDR3: TGTGCCAGTCGACTAGCGGGGTCCGACACCGGGGAGCTGTTTTTT.

V is TRBV14 and J is TRBJ1-6; D ambiguous. V gave up 0 bases and J gave up 0 bases, with 12 bases separating them. This CDR3 is built from 18 residues. Germline V gene sequence: CDR1 SGHDN, CDR2 FVKESK. This CDR3 is CASSQDTELGSYNSPLHF. Written as DNA, the CDR3 is TGTGCCAGCAGCCAAGACACGGAGCTGGGCTCCTATAATTCACCCCTCCACTTT.

The genes are TRBV14 and TRBJ2-7; perhaps TRBD1 as D (6 bases). The CDR3 length is 16 residues. Germline CDR1 is SGHDN and CDR2 is FVKESK. Trimming removed 4 bases from V and 1 base from J, with 17 bases in between. CDR3 sequence: CASSLSRGLGSYEQYF. The CDR3 DNA reads as TGTGCCAGCAGCCTTAGCAGGGGTTTGGGGTCCTACGAGCAGTACTTC. Filled out from reference TRBV14 and TRBJ2-7, the complete variable domain reads EAGVTQFPSHSVIEKGQTVTLRCDPISGHDNLYWYRRVMGKEIKFLLHFVKESKQDESGMPNNRFLAERTGGTYSTLKVQPAELEDSGVYFCASSLSRGLGSYEQYFGPGTRLTVT.

CDR3 sequence: CTSPTIAGGRANEQFF. In DNA form, the CDR3 reads TGCACCAGCCCTACAATAGCGGGGGGGCGGGCTAATGAGCAGTTCTTC. The chain couples TRBV1 to TRBJ2-1; the table's D call, TRBD2, was not checked against the DNA. TRBV1 is annotated as a pseudogene. The CDR3 has 16 residues.

V is TRBV27 and J is TRBJ2-3; 13 nucleotides line up with TRBD2. There are 15 residues in the CDR3. The germline V gene encodes CDR1 MNHEY and CDR2 SMNVEV (reference sequence). With V trimmed by 5 bases and J by 6 bases, 5 bases remained unmatched. The CDR3: CASSPRTSGGDTQYF. CDR3 bases: TGTGCCAGCAGTCCACGGACTAGCGGGGGTGATACGCAGTATTTT.

This clone was counted between two and nine times. The rearrangement uses TRBV6-1 and TRBJ2-1, with D possibly matching TRBD1 (6 bases). Trimming cost V 5 bases and J 0 bases, with 11 bases left between them. The CDR3 consists of 15 residues. Germline CDR1 is MNHNS and CDR2 is SASEGT. The CDR3 sequence: CASSRQASSYNEQFF. The CDR3 DNA sequence: TGTGCCAGCAGTCGACAGGCGAGCTCCTACAATGAGCAGTTCTTC.

The V call is TRBV9, the J call TRBJ1-3; D not resolved. V lost 7 bases and J 7 bases, leaving 12 bases between the germline ends. This CDR3 has 12 residues. Germline V gives CDR1 SGDLS, CDR2 YYNGEE. CDR3 nucleotides: TGTGCCAGCTCCTCACCGGGGAACACCATATATTTT. Its protein product is CASSSPGNTIYF.

This rearrangement joins TRBV6-1 to TRBJ1-4, with D possibly matching TRBD1 (5 bases). The germline V gene encodes CDR1 MNHNS and CDR2 SASEGT. With 4 bases removed from V and 7 bases from J, the gap between germline ends came to 16 bases. The CDR3 has 15 residues. The CDR3 loop is CASSGQQGYTEKLFF. DNA for the CDR3: TGTGCCAGCAGTGGTCAGCAGGGTTATACTGAAAAACTGTTTTTT.

The chain couples TRBV29-1 to TRBJ1-5; 8 bases map to TRBD1. V shed 6 bases, J shed 4 bases, and the junction held 5 bases outside the gene matches. Per the germline V gene, CDR1 is SQVTM and CDR2 is ANQGSEA. There are 13 residues in the CDR3. This CDR3 reads CSVVTGGNQPQHF. The CDR3 DNA follows: TGCAGCGTCGTCACAGGGGGGAATCAGCCCCAGCATTTT.

This sequence joins TRBV2 and TRBJ1-4, with D perhaps TRBD1 (5 bases). V lost 2 bases to trimming and J lost 6 bases, with 13 bases between them. In germline, CDR1 is SNHLY, CDR2 FYNNEI. The CDR3 is 15 amino acids. Written as DNA, the CDR3 is TGTGCCAGCAGTGAAACGACTGAAGGGGATGAAAAACTGTTTTTT. Its protein product is CASSETTEGDEKLFF.

This chain joins TRBV18 and TRBJ2-1; 7 nucleotides match TRBD1. The V and J ends lost 3 bases and 8 bases, in that order; junction bases with no gene match: 7. There are 14 residues in the CDR3. The germline gives CDR1 KGHSH, CDR2 LQKENI. The CDR3 DNA follows: TGTGCCAGCTCACCCCCGACAGGGTCGGATGAGCAGTTCTTC. As protein: CASSPPTGSDEQFF.

The rearrangement links TRBV2 to TRBJ2-2, with 10 bases aligning to TRBD1. This CDR3 contains 16 residues. In germline, CDR1 is SNHLY, CDR2 FYNNEI. With 6 bases clipped from V and 5 bases from J, the junction kept 9 bases outside the gene matches. The CDR3, as DNA: TGTGCCAGCAGGCCCGACAGGGGGCGCAAAACCGGGGAGCTGTTTTTT. As protein: CASRPDRGRKTGELFF.

J is TRBJ1-1 and V is TRBV7-9; 11 positions match TRBD1. Losses at the gene ends were 4 bases for V and 1 base for J; bases not matched to a gene: 5. This CDR3 spans 16 amino acids. Looked up from germline, CDR1 is SEHNR and CDR2 is FQNEAQ (reference sequence). For the CDR3, the DNA is TGTGCCAGCAGCTCCGGACAGGGGGCTAGGAACACTGAAGCTTTCTTT. Translated: CASSSGQGARNTEAFF. The full variable domain, completed using reference TRBV7-9 and TRBJ1-1, is DTGVSQNPRHKITKRGQNVTFRCDPISEHNRLYWYRQTLGQGPEFLTYFQNEAQLEKSRLLSDRFSAERPKGSFSTLEIQRTEQGDSAMYLCASSSGQGARNTEAFFGQGTRLTVV.

The V and J genes are TRBV6-1 and TRBJ2-7; 9 bases are shared with TRBD2. CDR3 length: 14 amino acids. CDR1 is MNHNS and CDR2 is SASEGT in the germline V gene. V lost 5 bases, J lost 2 bases, and 4 bases stayed unmatched. CDR3 region: CASSTERGAYEQYF. The CDR3 nucleotides read TGTGCCAGCAGTACGGAGCGGGGGGCCTACGAGCAGTACTTC.

The chain is built from TRBV9 and TRBJ2-5; TRBD1 agrees at 7 bases. This CDR3 is built from 14 residues. Losses at the gene ends were 3 bases for V and 5 bases for J; bases not matched to a gene: 7. Germline V lookup: CDR1 SGDLS, CDR2 YYNGEE. The CDR3 here is CASSGRQGQETQYF. CDR3 nucleotides: TGTGCCAGCAGCGGACGACAGGGTCAGGAGACCCAGTACTTC. Using reference TRBV9 and TRBJ2-5 for the parts outside the CDR3, the full variable domain is DSGVTQTPKHLITATGQRVTLRCSPRSGDLSVYWYQQSLDQGLQFLIQYYNGEERAKGNILERFSAQQFPDLHSELNLSSLELGDSALYFCASSGRQGQETQYFGPGTRLLVL.

This clone was counted between two and nine times. J is TRBJ2-5 and V is TRBV5-5; 7 bases are shared with TRBD2. V lost 6 bases, J lost 9 bases, and 11 bases stayed unmatched. The CDR3 runs 13 residues. Germline assignment: CDR1 SGHKS and CDR2 YYEKEE (reference sequence). The CDR3 DNA sequence: TGTGCCAGCACCGAGGCCGTCCGGGGGGCCCAGTACTTC. This translates into CASTEAVRGAQYF. The full variable domain, rest sourced from reference TRBV5-5 and TRBJ2-5, is DAGVTQSPTHLIKTRGQQVTLRCSPISGHKSVSWYQQVLGQGPQFIFQYYEKEERGRGNFPDRFSARQFPNYSSELNVNALLLGDSALYLCASTEAVRGAQYFGPGTRLLVL.

This sequence joins TRBV9 and TRBJ2-1; a possible D gene is TRBD2 (6 bases). Germline V CDR1 and CDR2: SGDLS, YYNGEE. Trimming took 4 bases from V and 8 from J, leaving 22 bases between them. The CDR3 runs 16 residues. The CDR3 bases are TGTGCCAGCAGCCCAGCCTGGGGGGTACAACTCGATGAGCAGTTCTTC. Protein sequence: CASSPAWGVQLDEQFF.

The chain uses TRBV9 and TRBJ2-2; TRBD2 matches 8 bases. Germline V lookup: CDR1 SGDLS, CDR2 YYNGEE. This CDR3 comprises 14 residues. J was trimmed by 6 bases and V by 5 bases; bases with no gene match: 6. CDR3 sequence: CASSPRGAAGELFF. CDR3 bases: TGTGCCAGCAGTCCGCGGGGGGCGGCCGGGGAGCTGTTTTTT.

The gene calls are TRBV27 and TRBJ1-2; 7 positions agree with TRBD1. Trimming at V came to 10 bases and at J to 3 bases, leaving 5 bases not matched to a gene. This CDR3 has 12 residues. The germline V gene encodes CDR1 MNHEY and CDR2 SMNVEV (reference sequence). CDR3 nucleotide sequence: TGTGCCACGAGGGGGCCAGACTATGGCTACACCTTC. It codes for CATRGPDYGYTF.

This chain uses TRBV5-1 with TRBJ2-7; the match to TRBD1 covers 9 bases. CDR1 and CDR2 from the germline V gene are SGHRS and YFSETQ. The CDR3 is 15 residues long. Trimming at V came to 0 bases and at J to 3 bases, leaving 4 bases not matched to a gene. This chain's CDR3 is CASSLAGQGVYEQYF. DNA for the CDR3: TGCGCCAGCAGCTTGGCGGGACAGGGCGTCTACGAGCAGTACTTC.

The V gene is TRBV6-5, the J gene TRBJ1-2; no definite D call. V was cut by 2 bases and J by 4 bases, with 11 bases left in between. Germline CDR1 and CDR2: MNHEY and SVGAGI. The CDR3 spans 14 residues. The CDR3 spells CASSYVALPYGYTF. The CDR3 DNA follows: TGTGCCAGCAGTTACGTGGCCCTCCCCTATGGCTACACCTTC.

This clone was seen only once. The gene calls are TRBV19 and TRBJ2-7, with 8 bases matching TRBD1. Trimming removed 3 bases from V and 2 bases from J; junction bases left unmatched: 6. Germline CDR1 is LNHDA and CDR2 is SQIVND (reference sequence). The CDR3 consists of 15 residues. DNA for the CDR3: TGTGCCAGTAGTATCGGTCCGACAGGGGCCTACGAGCAGTACTTC. Translation: CASSIGPTGAYEQYF.

This chain connects TRBV5-1 to TRBJ1-1; D might be TRBD1 (5 bases). CDR1 SGHRS and CDR2 YFSETQ come from the germline V gene. The CDR3 is 14 amino acids. Trimming took off 2 bases at V and 2 bases at J, with 10 bases between the two ends. The CDR3 bases are TGCGCCAGCAGCTTTACAGGTGGCAACACTGAAGCTTTCTTT. Translated: CASSFTGGNTEAFF.

This rearrangement joins TRBV5-1 to TRBJ2-5; a weak D match, TRBD1 (7 bases). Judging by the DNA end, TRBJ2-7 fits better; the J call may be wrong. Germline V CDR1 and CDR2: SGHRS, YFSETQ. CDR3 length equals 16 residues. The CDR3 spells CASSRGLRGGQYEQYF. CDR3 in DNA: TGCGCCAGCAGCCGGGGGTTGCGAGGGGGCCAATACGAGCAGTACTTC.